The 29 T cell receptor beta chains below were found in one sample sequenced in a study of regulatory T cells in long-lasting Graves disease. Time point denoted: persistent/refractory GD, antithyroid drugs over 5 years with positive TRAb. TCR sequences were obtained from RNA taken from PBMCs. Assembly of TCR beta libraries relied on iRepertoire HTBI primers together with Arm-PCR of CDR3 regions. TCRdb independently ran MiXCR on the multiplex PCR reads; one entry per CDR3 protein. The sample gives some 430,000 distinct CDR3 sequences, approximately 21% of which show up once; more than 6% is in the top ten. Specimen: peripheral blood mononuclear cells (PBMCs), collected when the disease was refractory, from a patient treated with antithyroid drugs. The receptors come from a female donor with Graves disease.

The table lists this clonotype with many counts. The CDR3 protein is CASSGDRGPRVQYF. The CDR3 coding sequence is TGTGCCAGCAGCGGGGACAGGGGCCCGAGGGTCCAGTACTTC. The genes are TRBV5-6 and TRBJ2-7, with 10 bases fitting TRBD1. Germline V gene sequence: CDR1 SGHDT, CDR2 YYEEEE. There are 14 residues in the CDR3. The ends lost 4 bases at V and 10 bases at J; junction bases unmatched: 11. Full variable domain (missing parts from reference TRBV5-6 and TRBJ2-7): DAGVTQSPTHLIKTRGQQVTLRCSPKSGHDTVSWYQQALGQGPQFIFQYYEEEERQRGNFPDRFSGHQFPNYSSELNVNALLLGDSALYLCASSGDRGPRVQYFGPGTRLTVT.

This clonotype showed up many times. V gene TRBV28 combines with J gene TRBJ2-5; D may be TRBD1 (6 bases). The CDR3 loop spans 14 amino acids. Germline values: CDR1 MDHEN, CDR2 SYDVKM. Deletions cut 3 bases from V and 5 bases from J, with 13 bases between. CDR3 region: CASSFLGQPETQYF. The CDR3 nucleotides read TGTGCCAGCAGTTTCCTTGGACAGCCTGAGACCCAGTACTTC.

The chain joins TRBV29-1 to TRBJ1-2; 7 bases map to TRBD1. The CDR3 length is 13 residues. Trimming at V came to 4 bases and at J to 1 base, leaving 3 bases not matched to a gene. In germline, CDR1 is SQVTM, CDR2 ANQGSEA. The CDR3 nucleotides read TGCAGCGTTGGGGGACAGCGTAACTATGGCTACACCTTC. This gives the protein CSVGGQRNYGYTF. Full variable domain (outside the CDR3, taken from reference TRBV29-1 and TRBJ1-2): SAVISQKPSRDICQRGTSLTIQCQVDSQVTMMFWYRQQPGQSLTLIATANQGSEATYESGFVIDKFPISRPNLTFSTLTVSNMSPEDSSIYLCSVGGQRNYGYTFGSGTRLTVV.

In its sample, this clonotype was seen a few times. The chain has TRBV5-4 and TRBJ1-1; 7 nucleotides agree with TRBD1. Germline V lookup: CDR1 SGHNT, CDR2 YYREEE (reference sequence). The junction had 3 bases not matched to a gene; V was cut back by 4 bases and J by 6 bases. The CDR3 is 12 residues long. The CDR3 DNA is TGTGCCAGCAGCCACACAGGGGCTGAAGCTTTCTTT. The encoded protein is CASSHTGAEAFF.

The chain couples TRBV7-2 to TRBJ1-6, with D hard to call. CDR1 is SGHTA, CDR2 FQGNSA, per germline. The CDR3 spans 16 residues. The V end was cut by 5 bases, the J end by 1 base, with 12 bases between. The CDR3 is CASSRRPTSYNSPLHF. The CDR3, as DNA: TGTGCCAGCAGCAGACGCCCAACTTCCTATAATTCACCCCTCCACTTT.

This clonotype was picked up many times. The chain combines TRBV7-2 with TRBJ1-2; 11 nucleotides line up with TRBD1. From germline, CDR1 is SGHTA and CDR2 FQGNSA. Losses at the gene ends were 5 bases for V and 6 bases for J; bases not matched to a gene: 5. The CDR3 is 14 residues long. As DNA, the CDR3 is TGTGCCAGCAGCGAAAGGGGACAGGGGGATGGCTACACCTTC. As protein: CASSERGQGDGYTF.

This clonotype turned up a few times. One end of the junction is discordant with germline, which a read error may explain. V gene TRBV7-8 combines with J gene TRBJ2-7; maybe TRBD1 (6 bases). CDR1 and CDR2 (germline): SGHVS, FQNEAQ. The length of the CDR3 is 14 residues. The CDR3: CASSRPGDPYERYF. CDR3 nucleotides: TGTGCCAGCAGTCGGCCAGGGGATCCCTACGAGCGGTACTTC.

This clonotype was recorded a few times. CDR3 coding DNA: TGTGCCAGCAATAACCGTGACAGTAACTATGGCTACACCTTC. This translates into CASNNRDSNYGYTF. The rearrangement links TRBV6-1 to TRBJ1-2; maybe TRBD1 (5 bases). Deletions cut 7 bases from V and 1 base from J, with 13 bases between. The germline CDR1 and CDR2 sequences are MNHNS and SASEGT. The CDR3 spans 14 residues.

This clonotype was detected ten times or more. The chain is built from TRBV12-3 or TRBV12-4 and TRBJ1-1, with a weak D call TRBD1 (5 bases). V dropped 5 bases and J dropped 3 bases, with 13 bases sitting between them. This CDR3 comprises 14 residues. Here the CDR3 DNA reads TGTGCCAGCAGTGCGCAGGGTGGGGACACTGAAGCTTTCTTT. This codes for CASSAQGGDTEAFF.

A few counts support this clonotype. The chain is built from TRBV5-1 and TRBJ1-1, with D tentatively TRBD1 (5 bases). Germline CDR1 is SGHRS and CDR2 is YFSETQ. The ends were cut back, 1 base at V and 1 base at J, with 20 bases in the middle. CDR3 length: 18 amino acids. The CDR3 is CASSLLGPGGAGNTEAFF. In DNA form, the CDR3 reads TGCGCCAGCAGCTTGCTCGGCCCTGGCGGGGCAGGGAACACTGAAGCTTTCTTT.

This clonotype has more than one count but fewer than ten. In DNA form, the CDR3 reads TGTGCCAGCAGCAGCTTAGTTTGGGTAGGAGCAACTAATGAAAAACTGTTTTTT. Protein sequence: CASSSLVWVGATNEKLFF. This chain uses TRBV7-8 with TRBJ1-4, with D uncertain. Trimming removed 5 bases from V and 0 bases from J, with 19 bases in between. This CDR3 is built from 18 residues. Germline V CDR1 and CDR2: SGHVS, FQNEAQ.

This chain connects TRBV20-1 to TRBJ1-5; 7 bases map to TRBD1. The CDR3 length is 12 residues. Germline trimming cut 4 bases from V and 7 bases from J; bases unmatched to any gene: 4. Germline V gene lookup returns CDR1 DFQATT and CDR2 SNEGSKA (reference sequence). The CDR3 here is CSAKQGQQPQHF. For the CDR3, the DNA is TGCAGTGCTAAACAGGGGCAGCAGCCCCAGCATTTT.

This clonotype appeared a few times. The chain combines TRBV3-1 with TRBJ2-7; a weak D match, TRBD1 (6 bases). V lost 2 bases, J lost 6 bases, and 17 bases lay in between. From germline, CDR1 is LGHDT and CDR2 YNNKEL (reference sequence). This CDR3 spans 15 amino acids. The CDR3 nucleotides are TGTGCCAGCAGCCAACAGGGGTTCAGTGGGTTCGAGCAGTACTTC. It codes for CASSQQGFSGFEQYF.

This clonotype came up many times. CDR3 bases: TGTGCCACCAGCGGCCCCTCGAGTGGGGTGAACACTGAAGCTTTCTTT. Its translation is CATSGPSSGVNTEAFF. The chain combines TRBV15 with TRBJ1-1, with D unclear. The CDR3 length is 16 residues. Germline V CDR1 and CDR2: LNHNV, YYDKDF (reference sequence). Trimming removed 5 bases from V and 0 bases from J, with 16 bases in between.

This rearrangement joins TRBV5-1 to TRBJ2-5; the D gene could be TRBD1 or TRBD2 (6 bases each). Germline loops: CDR1 SGHRS, CDR2 YFSETQ. V was clipped by 3 bases and J by 4 bases, with 19 bases between them. CDR3 length: 16 amino acids. As DNA, the CDR3 is TGCGCCAGCAGCTACGGCCCCGGAGGGGGGTTAGAGACCCAGTACTTC. The encoded protein is CASSYGPGGGLETQYF.

The table lists this clonotype with a few counts. J is TRBJ2-4 and V is TRBV20-1; D is possibly TRBD1 (5 bases). The CDR3 extends over 12 amino acids. The V end lost 6 bases, the J end lost 7 bases, and 13 bases lay between the germline ends. Germline V lookup: CDR1 DFQATT, CDR2 SNEGSKA (reference sequence). CDR3 region: CSALRGGNIQYF. CDR3 nucleotides: TGCAGTGCCCTAAGGGGTGGGAACATTCAGTACTTC.

This clonotype has only a few counts. This chain uses TRBV19 with TRBJ1-5, with a tentative D call TRBD1 (5 bases). Looked up from germline, CDR1 is LNHDA and CDR2 is SQIVND (reference sequence). The length of the CDR3 is 14 residues. Trimming stripped 6 bases from V and 2 bases from J, with 11 bases between. CDR3 loop: CASRRQWGNQPQHF. For the CDR3, the DNA is TGTGCCAGTAGGCGACAGTGGGGCAATCAGCCCCAGCATTTT.

This clonotype was seen repeatedly, ten times or more. The chain recombines TRBV6-1 with TRBJ1-2, with a possible D match to TRBD1 (6 bases). The germline V and J ends were trimmed by 5 bases and 5 bases, with 15 bases remaining between them. The CDR3 has 14 residues. CDR1 and CDR2 from the germline V gene are MNHNS and SASEGT. CDR3 sequence: CASSRLRGDYGYTF. The DNA for the CDR3 is TGTGCCAGCAGTCGCCTGAGGGGGGATTATGGCTACACCTTC.

This clonotype was recorded at least ten times. The V gene is TRBV11-2, the J gene TRBJ1-1, with 7 nucleotides matching TRBD1. CDR3 length equals 15 residues. The germline V gene has CDR1 SGHAT and CDR2 FQNNGV. Germline trimming cut 3 bases from V and 2 bases from J; bases unmatched to any gene: 6. In DNA form, the CDR3 reads TGTGCCAGCAGCTTTTCCCGGGACAGCAACACTGAAGCTTTCTTT. This sequence encodes CASSFSRDSNTEAFF.

This clonotype was seen more than once but under ten times. The V and J genes are TRBV6-9 and TRBJ1-1; D unresolved. The CDR3 runs 13 residues. From germline, CDR1 is MNHGY and CDR2 SVAAGI. V lost 4 bases and J lost 0, with 6 bases in between. The CDR3 loop reads CASSSWVNTEAFF. CDR3 coding DNA: TGTGCCAGCAGTTCATGGGTGAACACTGAAGCTTTCTTT.

This clonotype was seen at least ten times. The CDR3 sequence: CASSWYRDNKNIQYF. The CDR3 DNA is TGTGCCAGCAGTTGGTACCGGGACAATAAAAACATTCAGTACTTC. The chain uses TRBV28 and TRBJ2-4, with D maybe TRBD1 (6 bases). The CDR3 totals 15 residues. With 4 bases removed from V and 4 bases from J, the gap between germline ends came to 14 bases. Germline V gene sequence: CDR1 MDHEN, CDR2 SYDVKM.

This clonotype was counted a single time. The V and J genes are TRBV20-1 and TRBJ1-5, with TRBD1 matching 7 bases. Trimming at V came to 1 base and at J to 6 bases, leaving 15 bases not matched to a gene. The CDR3 has 17 amino acids. CDR1 and CDR2 from the germline V gene are DFQATT and SNEGSKA (reference sequence). CDR3 loop: CSARGGYAGGGGQPQHF. CDR3 coding DNA: TGCAGTGCTAGAGGAGGGTACGCAGGGGGAGGGGGTCAGCCCCAGCATTTT.

This clonotype has just a few counts. The CDR3 nucleotides are TGTGCCAGCAGCTTAGCATTTGGGCCGTCCTACGAGCAGTACTTC. Its protein is CASSLAFGPSYEQYF. V is TRBV11-3 and J is TRBJ2-7, with no clear D. The V and J ends lost 1 base and 1 base respectively, with 11 bases between them. Germline values: CDR1 SGHNT, CDR2 YENEEA. The CDR3 is made up of 15 amino acids.

This clonotype was observed once. The V gene is TRBV6-2 or TRBV6-3, the J gene TRBJ2-7, with 8 bases lining up with TRBD2. V lost 0 bases and J lost 2; bases outside the gene matches: 6. This CDR3 has 16 residues. Germline V gene data show CDR1 as MNHEY and CDR2 as SVGEGT. The CDR3 DNA sequence: TGTGCCAGCAGTTACTCGTCTTCACTAGCGGCCTACGAGCAGTACTTC. Encoded protein: CASSYSSSLAAYEQYF.

About this clonotype: At one end, the junction sequence differs from germline, possibly due to a read error. This chain connects TRBV7-9 to TRBJ1-1; no definite D call. Looked up from germline, CDR1 is SEHNR and CDR2 is FQNEAQ (reference sequence). This CDR3 has 13 residues. The DNA for the CDR3 is TGTGCCAGCAGCCCCGCAGGCGACACTGGAGCTTTCTTT. Encoded protein: CASSPAGDTGAFF.

This clonotype was detected only a few times. This chain joins TRBV5-1 and TRBJ1-1; 9 bases align to TRBD1. After removal of 2 bases from V and 3 bases from J, the junction contained 8 bases not matched to a gene. The CDR3 has 16 residues. CDR1 is SGHRS, CDR2 YFSETQ, per germline. The CDR3 DNA sequence: TGCGCCAGCAGCTTTGGGGACAGGGTCAGGGACACTGAAGCTTTCTTT. Translating gives CASSFGDRVRDTEAFF.

This clonotype was recorded many times. The chain couples TRBV12-3 or TRBV12-4 to TRBJ2-6, with no clear D. With 4 bases removed from V and 1 base from J, the gap between germline ends came to 8 bases. The CDR3 loop spans 15 amino acids. The CDR3 here is CASSYGISGANVLTF. For the CDR3, the DNA is TGTGCCAGCAGTTACGGTATATCTGGGGCCAACGTCCTGACTTTC.

This clonotype was counted at least ten times. CDR3 loop: CASSSPGQGVHEQYF. CDR3 DNA sequence: TGTGCCAGCAGTTCTCCGGGACAAGGGGTCCACGAGCAGTACTTC. The chain joins TRBV28 to TRBJ2-7, with D maybe TRBD1 (6 bases). Germline V gene lookup returns CDR1 MDHEN and CDR2 SYDVKM. V lost 4 bases to trimming and J lost 5 bases, with 18 bases between them. This CDR3 has 15 residues.

This clonotype has a handful of counts. The chain has TRBV19 and TRBJ1-2; 8 bases agree with TRBD1. Germline CDR1 is LNHDA and CDR2 is SQIVND (reference sequence). CDR3 size: 15 residues. V was pared by 1 base and J by 2 bases, with 3 bases of the junction left unmatched. This CDR3 reads CASSIGSGGNYGYTF. For the CDR3, the DNA is TGTGCCAGTAGTATAGGCTCAGGGGGCAACTATGGCTACACCTTC. The whole variable domain, remainder taken from reference TRBV19 and TRBJ1-2, is DGGITQSPKYLFRKEGQNVTLSCEQNLNHDAMYWYRQDPGQGLRLIYYSQIVNDFQKGDIAEGYSVSREKKESFPLTVTSAQKNPTAFYLCASSIGSGGNYGYTFGSGTRLTVV.